These 19 T cell receptor beta chains were all obtained from the same sample, sequenced in a study of blood T cell repertoires in COVID-19. Assay used: immunoSEQ multiplex PCR; TCRdb lists only in-frame clones, some missing. This table holds more than 120,000 clones, 80% to 90% found once. Specimen: peripheral blood. Receptors were obtained from a human donor with acute or convalescent COVID-19. The donor label of this sample is uncertain.

The genes are TRBV19 and TRBJ2-1; 9 bases align to TRBD1. The CDR3 has 13 amino acids. Trimming removed 7 bases from V and 6 bases from J; junction bases left unmatched: 4. Germline values: CDR1 LNHDA, CDR2 SQIVND (reference sequence). DNA for the CDR3: TGTGCCAGTAAACAGGACAGGGGCAATGAGCAGTTCTTC. It translates to CASKQDRGNEQFF.

This clone was detected only a few times. The chain combines TRBV29-1 with TRBJ2-7; tentative D call: TRBD1 (5 bases). Germline loops: CDR1 SQVTM, CDR2 ANQGSEA. The V end lost 7 bases, the J end lost 5 bases, and 18 bases lay between the germline ends. CDR3 length: 13 amino acids. The CDR3 is CSALRATANEQYF. As DNA, the CDR3 is TGCAGCGCCCTCAGGGCGACAGCTAACGAGCAGTACTTC.

This clone came up a few times. CDR3 nucleotides: TGTGCCTCACGAGGACAGGGGTTCTACGAGCAGTACGTC. This encodes CASRGQGFYEQYV. The J gene is TRBJ2-7, the V gene TRBV2; TRBD1 agrees at 9 bases. V shed 11 bases, J shed 3 bases, and the junction held 8 bases outside the gene matches. This CDR3 is built from 13 residues. Germline values: CDR1 SNHLY, CDR2 FYNNEI.

V gene TRBV28 combines with J gene TRBJ1-1; D remains ambiguous. Trimming left V 6 bases short and J 0 bases short, with 11 bases between. The germline CDR1 and CDR2 sequences are MDHEN and SYDVKM. The CDR3 is 14 amino acids. In nucleotides, the CDR3 is TGTGCCAGCAGCCCGCCGGGTGTGAACACTGAAGCTTTCTTT. It specifies CASSPPGVNTEAFF.

CDR3 in amino acids: CASSLWDRGSTEAFF. The CDR3 nucleotides are TGTGCCAGCAGTTTATGGGACAGGGGGTCCACTGAAGCTTTCTTT. V and J are TRBV28 and TRBJ1-1; 10 bases fit TRBD1. J was trimmed by 4 bases and V by 0 bases; bases with no gene match: 2. Germline V lookup: CDR1 MDHEN, CDR2 SYDVKM. The CDR3 has 15 amino acids.

This sequence joins TRBV6-5 and TRBJ1-5; 10 bases match TRBD1. The germline gives CDR1 MNHEY, CDR2 SVGAGI. This CDR3 region has 15 residues. Unmatched junction bases numbered 8, after V lost 6 bases and J lost 6 bases. CDR3 sequence: CASREGQGLGQPQHF. The CDR3, as DNA: TGTGCCAGCAGAGAGGGACAGGGGTTAGGTCAGCCCCAGCATTTT.

This sequence joins TRBV6-1 and TRBJ1-2; 8 bases are a match to TRBD1. Per germline, CDR1 MNHNS and CDR2 SASEGT. The CDR3 is 15 amino acids. The junction had 14 bases not matched to a gene; V was cut back by 7 bases and J by 7 bases. The CDR3 loop is CASTTPGQGISGYTF. In DNA form, the CDR3 reads TGTGCCAGCACCACACCAGGACAGGGAATCTCTGGCTACACCTTC.

The chain links TRBV9 to TRBJ1-1; D is perhaps TRBD1 (5 bases). V was shortened by 0 bases and J by 9 bases, with 12 bases between the two germline ends. Germline CDR1 is SGDLS and CDR2 is YYNGEE. The CDR3 is 13 residues long. CDR3 nucleotides: TGTGCCAGCAGCGTAGAAATTGGGGCGAAAGCTTTCTTT. As protein: CASSVEIGAKAFF.

CDR3 sequence reads: CSVGGLAGNIQYF. CDR3 DNA: TGCAGCGTCGGTGGACTAGCGGGAAACATTCAGTACTTC. The chain has TRBV29-1 and TRBJ2-4, with 11 bases matching TRBD2. The germline V gene has CDR1 SQVTM and CDR2 ANQGSEA. This CDR3 region has 13 residues. With V trimmed by 6 bases and J by 6 bases, 4 bases remained unmatched.

Comment on this clone: The same CDR3 can be traced to other DNA sequences in this sample. The genes are TRBV3-1 (or the pseudogene TRBV3-2) and TRBJ2-1, with D unclear. This CDR3 contains 13 residues. Germline CDR1 reads LGHDT; CDR2 reads YNNKEL (reference sequence). V shed 0 bases and J shed 5 bases, with 5 bases lying between them. The CDR3 DNA reads as TGTGCCAGCAGCCAAGATCTTAACAATGAGCAGTTCTTC. As protein: CASSQDLNNEQFF.

There are a few counts of this clone. J is TRBJ1-3 and V is TRBV27, with a possible D match to TRBD1 (6 bases). CDR1 and CDR2 from the germline V gene are MNHEY and SMNVEV (reference sequence). Trimming removed 7 bases at V and 2 bases at J, with 12 bases between. The CDR3 has 14 amino acids. The CDR3 protein is CASKTGPPGNTIYF. DNA of the CDR3: TGTGCCAGCAAGACAGGTCCCCCTGGAAACACCATATATTTT.

This clone occurred a few times. The chain is built from TRBV24-1 and TRBJ2-3; D is unclear. The V gene lost 0 bases and the J gene lost 2 bases, with 17 bases spanning the gap. CDR1 is KGHDR, CDR2 SFDVKD, per germline. This CDR3 is 18 amino acids long. CDR3 sequence: CATSDLPLKTHHTDTQYF. CDR3 nucleotides: TGTGCCACCAGTGATTTGCCCCTTAAGACACACCACACAGATACGCAGTATTTT.

The genes are TRBV7-6 and TRBJ2-7, with D possibly matching TRBD2 (6 bases). The V gene lost 5 bases and the J gene lost 5 bases, with 19 bases spanning the gap. This CDR3 is 15 amino acids long. Germline CDR1 and CDR2: SGHVS and FNYEAQ. This CDR3 is CASSPQPLSGDEQYF. The CDR3 DNA reads TGTGCCAGCAGCCCGCAACCCCTATCGGGAGACGAGCAGTACTTC.

This chain connects TRBV21-1 to TRBJ1-4; TRBD1, the D gene given by the table, was not confirmed from the DNA. TRBV21-1 is tagged as a pseudogene. The CDR3 is 14 residues long. The CDR3 loop is CASSPGPTNEKLFF. CDR3 bases: TGTGCCAGCAGCCCAGGGCCAACTAATGAAAAACTGTTTTTT.

J is TRBJ2-2 and V is TRBV21-1; TRBD1, as called in the table, went unchecked against the DNA. TRBV21-1 is a listed pseudogene. The CDR3 runs 20 residues. CDR3 nucleotides: TGTGCCAGCAGCAAAGCGTTGAGACAGGGGACCGGAGGGAGCACCGGGGAGCTGTTTTTT. Its translation is CASSKALRQGTGGSTGELFF.

The chain employs TRBV5-8 and TRBJ1-2; 7 bases match TRBD1. Trimming cost V 3 bases and J 3 bases; bases outside gene matches: 8. Per the germline V gene, CDR1 is SGHTS and CDR2 is YDEGEE. CDR3 length: 15 residues. The DNA for the CDR3 is TGTGCCAGCAGCTCGTATTCCGGGACAGACTATGGCTACACCTTC. This sequence encodes CASSSYSGTDYGYTF.

This sequence joins TRBV2 and TRBJ1-2; D possibly corresponds to TRBD1 (6 bases). From germline, CDR1 is SNHLY and CDR2 FYNNEI. Trimming shortened V by 6 bases and J by 2 bases, and 13 bases separated the two germline ends. CDR3 size: 14 residues. CDR3 in amino acids: CASSASTGNYGYTF. CDR3 DNA sequence: TGTGCCAGCAGCGCGAGTACAGGGAACTATGGCTACACCTTC.

CDR3 region: CASSLGLAGNTDTQYF. The CDR3 DNA follows: TGTGCCAGCAGCTTAGGGCTAGCGGGGAACACAGATACGCAGTATTTT. J is TRBJ2-3 and V is TRBV7-3, with TRBD2 matching 9 bases. Trimming removed 2 bases from V and 2 bases from J; junction bases left unmatched: 5. The length of the CDR3 is 16 residues. Germline V CDR1 and CDR2: SGHTA, FQGTGA.

CDR3 bases: TGTGCCAGCAGCCAAGATCCTTACGGGAGACAGGGGTATGGCTACACCTTC. It translates to CASSQDPYGRQGYGYTF. The V call is TRBV14, the J call TRBJ1-2; 8 positions match TRBD1. J lost 5 bases, V lost 0 bases, and 11 bases had no gene match. CDR1 and CDR2 from the germline V gene are SGHDN and FVKESK. This CDR3 is 17 amino acids long.